This passage covers 18 T cell receptor beta chains from one sample sequenced in a study of neurological immune-mediated disorders. A single record per CDR3 protein comes from TCRdb applying MiXCR to the 5' RACE reads. The table records over 65,000 distinct CDR3 sequences, about 9% of them present only once. Sequenced sample: PBMCs. These receptors were taken from a man aged 45 to 65 in good health.

The table lists this clonotype with many counts. The CDR3 is CAWSVMQSGADGYTF. CDR3 nucleotides: TGTGCCTGGAGTGTAATGCAATCAGGGGCGGATGGCTACACCTTC. V usage is TRBV30 and J usage is TRBJ1-2; perhaps TRBD1 as D (6 bases). This CDR3 spans 15 amino acids. Trimming removed 0 bases at V and 6 bases at J, with 17 bases between. Germline V lookup: CDR1 GTSNPN, CDR2 SVGIG (reference sequence).

The genes are TRBV5-6 and TRBJ1-1; the D is unclear. Per the germline V gene, CDR1 is SGHDT and CDR2 is YYEEEE. The V end lost 0 bases, the J end lost 7 bases, and 4 bases lay between the germline ends. The CDR3 has 11 amino acids. CDR3 coding DNA: TGTGCCAGCAGCTTGGAGGGTGAAGCTTTCTTT. Translation: CASSLEGEAFF.

This clonotype was counted at least ten times. CDR3 sequence (DNA): TGCGCCAGCAGCTTGGGTTGGGGAGGCAATCAGCCCCAGCATTTT. Translating gives CASSLGWGGNQPQHF. The chain couples TRBV5-1 to TRBJ1-5; unclear D gene. CDR3 length: 15 amino acids. CDR1 and CDR2 from the germline V gene are SGHRS and YFSETQ. The V and J ends lost 0 bases and 2 bases respectively, with 9 bases between them.

This clonotype was seen at least ten times. V gene TRBV7-9 combines with J gene TRBJ2-4, with D maybe TRBD1 (6 bases). Trimming removed 4 bases from V and 4 bases from J, with 20 bases in between. Per germline, CDR1 SEHNR and CDR2 FQNEAQ (reference sequence). CDR3 length: 17 amino acids. The CDR3 protein is CASSSGPYRDTKNIQYF. The CDR3 bases are TGTGCCAGCAGCTCCGGCCCCTACAGGGACACAAAAAACATTCAGTACTTC.

This clonotype has ten or more counts. This chain joins TRBV4-3 and TRBJ2-1; TRBD1 or TRBD2 may be the D gene (5 bases each). Trimming pared 4 bases from V and 7 bases from J, leaving 17 bases between. Germline V gives CDR1 LGHNA, CDR2 YSLEER. This CDR3 spans 15 amino acids. The CDR3 DNA is TGCGCCAGCAGCCCGTGGGGGACCCCGGTGAATGAGCAGTTCTTC. Its translation: CASSPWGTPVNEQFF.

This clonotype has ten or more counts. The chain links TRBV11-2 to TRBJ2-7; 9 positions agree with TRBD1. Germline trimming cut 2 bases from V and 4 bases from J; bases unmatched to any gene: 3. Germline CDR1 is SGHAT and CDR2 is FQNNGV. There are 14 residues in the CDR3. The CDR3: CASSLLDRGYEQYF. The CDR3 region has the DNA TGTGCCAGCAGCTTACTGGACAGGGGTTACGAGCAGTACTTC.

This clonotype was counted many times. The chain is built from TRBV25-1 and TRBJ2-5, with D hard to call. The germline V gene encodes CDR1 MGHDK and CDR2 SYGVNS. This CDR3 region has 15 residues. The V end was cut by 3 bases, the J end by 2 bases, with 13 bases between. CDR3 DNA sequence: TGTGCCAGCAGTGAGTGGGATCTCGTTCAAGAGACCCAGTACTTC. It yields the protein CASSEWDLVQETQYF.

There are many counts of this clonotype. The chain couples TRBV11-2 to TRBJ2-1; 8 positions match TRBD1. The germline V gene has CDR1 SGHAT and CDR2 FQNNGV. V lost 6 bases to trimming and J lost 6 bases; unmatched junction nucleotides: 10. The CDR3 runs to 15 residues. CDR3 DNA: TGTGCCAGCAGACCTACCACAGGGGGTGGCAATGAGCAGTTCTTC. Residues: CASRPTTGGGNEQFF.

This clonotype has at least ten counts. This chain links TRBV29-1 with TRBJ2-2; 10 nucleotides line up with TRBD1. The germline gives CDR1 SQVTM, CDR2 ANQGSEA. J gave up 6 bases and V 7 bases, and 5 bases lay outside the gene matches. CDR3 length: 13 residues. The DNA for the CDR3 is TGCAGCGCGGGGACAGGGGATGCCGGGGAGCTGTTTTTT. It is translated as CSAGTGDAGELFF.

In its sample, this clonotype was seen many times. The chain recombines TRBV6-1 with TRBJ1-3; 7 bases are shared with TRBD1. The V segment lost 6 bases and the J segment 0 bases; nucleotides outside the gene matches: 5. This CDR3 spans 15 amino acids. CDR1 is MNHNS, CDR2 SASEGT, per germline. In DNA form, the CDR3 reads TGTGCCAGCAGCCGCGGGACAGCCTCTGGAAACACCATATATTTT. It specifies CASSRGTASGNTIYF.

Of note for this clonotype: A much larger clone lies one base from this, so it may be a read error. The V gene is TRBV7-2, the J gene TRBJ1-6, with D uncertain. CDR3 length: 15 residues. Germline-derived CDR1 and CDR2 are SGHTA and FQGNSA. The CDR3 coding sequence is TGTGCCAGCAGCCCTACGGTGGTTTCGAATTCACCCCACCACTTT. Protein sequence: CASSPTVVSNSPHHF.

This clonotype has a count of ten or more. This sequence joins TRBV15 and TRBJ1-3; D gene unclear. Trimming shortened V by 0 bases and J by 2 bases, and 8 bases separated the two germline ends. The CDR3 is 15 residues long. From germline, CDR1 is LNHNV and CDR2 YYDKDF (reference sequence). In DNA, the CDR3 is TGTGCCACCAGCAGAGACCAAGCCGCTGGAAACACCATATATTTT. The encoded protein is CATSRDQAAGNTIYF.

This clonotype was counted at least ten times. V and J are TRBV5-1 and TRBJ2-5; D might be TRBD1 (5 bases). V was clipped by 5 bases and J by 2 bases, with 16 bases between them. The CDR3 totals 15 residues. Germline values: CDR1 SGHRS, CDR2 YFSETQ. CDR3 amino acids: CASRDTGRAQETQYF. The CDR3 DNA sequence: TGCGCCAGCAGGGACACGGGCAGGGCACAAGAGACCCAGTACTTC.

This clonotype was detected many times. In DNA form, the CDR3 reads TGTGCCAGCAGCCAAGGGGGACTGGAGGGTCAGCCCCAGCATTTT. Translating gives CASSQGGLEGQPQHF. This chain links TRBV3-1 with TRBJ1-5; TRBD1 might be the D (5 bases). Per germline, CDR1 LGHDT and CDR2 YNNKEL (reference sequence). The CDR3 loop spans 15 amino acids. Trimming removed 1 base from V and 6 bases from J, with 13 bases in between.

This clonotype was found many times. The rearrangement links TRBV20-1 to TRBJ1-6, with D possibly TRBD1 on 6 matching bases. Germline assignment: CDR1 DFQATT and CDR2 SNEGSKA (reference sequence). This CDR3 region has 16 residues. The V end lost 1 base, the J end lost 7 bases, and 17 bases lay between the germline ends. CDR3 DNA: TGCAGTGCTAGAGCGCTCGTGGGGGCGGGAAATTCACCCCTCCACTTT. The encoded protein is CSARALVGAGNSPLHF.

This sequence joins TRBV4-2 and TRBJ2-1; a possible D gene is TRBD2 (5 bases). Germline V gene sequence: CDR1 LGHNA, CDR2 YNFKEQ. The CDR3 runs to 17 residues. The V end was cut by 0 bases, the J end by 0 bases, with 12 bases between. The CDR3 reads CASSQEASHISYNEQFF. The CDR3 coding sequence is TGTGCCAGCAGCCAAGAAGCTAGCCACATCTCCTACAATGAGCAGTTCTTC.

DNA for the CDR3: TGTGCCAGCAGCTTGTGGCCAGCGGGGGAAACAGATACGCAGTATTTT. It encodes CASSLWPAGETDTQYF. The gene calls are TRBV5-5 and TRBJ2-3; 8 nucleotides agree with TRBD2. The germline V gene has CDR1 SGHKS and CDR2 YYEKEE (reference sequence). With V trimmed by 1 base and J by 3 bases, 7 bases remained unmatched. This CDR3 spans 16 amino acids.

This clonotype showed up many times. V and J are TRBV20-1 and TRBJ2-7; D is uncertain. Trimming removed 1 base from V and 4 bases from J, with 8 bases in between. The germline V gene encodes CDR1 DFQATT and CDR2 SNEGSKA (reference sequence). The CDR3 sequence is 12 residues long. CDR3 in DNA: TGCAGTGCTAGAGGGTCTATTTACGAGCAGTACTTC. This encodes CSARGSIYEQYF.